Shown below are 19 T cell receptor beta chains from a single sample sequenced in a study of OX40 agonist ivuxolimab in advanced cancers. Produced via immunoSEQ multiplex PCR; TCRdb's table is partial and in-frame only. The sample shows 99,000 or so clones, 70% to 85% of them seen only once. The sequences come from CD4+ or CD8+ T cells sorted from blood, collected in a trial of the OX40 agonist ivuxolimab. The receptors were sampled from an adult with an advanced solid tumor such as melanoma, head and neck, liver or kidney cancer.

The chain uses TRBV7-2 and TRBJ1-1; no definite D call. Germline-derived CDR1 and CDR2 are SGHTA and FQGNSA. Trimming shortened V by 5 bases and J by 3 bases, and 4 bases separated the two germline ends. CDR3 size: 11 residues. The CDR3 loop is CASSPDTEAFF. The CDR3 DNA follows: TGTGCCAGCAGCCCGGACACTGAAGCTTTCTTT.

The genes are TRBV7-9 and TRBJ1-6, with 7 bases aligning to TRBD1. Germline loops: CDR1 SEHNR, CDR2 FQNEAQ (reference sequence). The V gene end was trimmed by 1 base and the J gene end by 8 bases; junction bases not matched to a gene: 5. CDR3 length equals 15 residues. For the CDR3, the DNA is TGTGCCAGCAGCTTAGAATCCCAGGGGGATTCACCCCTCCACTTT. It is translated as CASSLESQGDSPLHF. The variable domain in full, with the rest retrieved from reference TRBV7-9 and TRBJ1-6, is DTGVSQNPRHKITKRGQNVTFRCDPISEHNRLYWYRQTLGQGPEFLTYFQNEAQLEKSRLLSDRFSAERPKGSFSTLEIQRTEQGDSAMYLCASSLESQGDSPLHFGNGTRLTVT.

This clone was counted a single time. V and J are TRBV11-2 and TRBJ2-5, with 8 positions matching TRBD1. From germline, CDR1 is SGHAT and CDR2 FQNNGV. Losses at the gene ends were 5 bases for V and 5 bases for J; bases not matched to a gene: 10. The CDR3 contains 15 residues. This CDR3 reads CASSDPSGGAETQYF. The CDR3 coding sequence is TGTGCCAGCAGCGACCCGTCAGGGGGCGCTGAGACCCAGTACTTC.

This clone was detected a few times. The chain combines TRBV18 with TRBJ1-4; a weak D match, TRBD1 (5 bases). Trimming took 10 bases from V and 5 from J, leaving 14 bases between them. The CDR3 covers 13 residues. Germline CDR1 KGHSH, CDR2 LQKENI. CDR3 residues: CATAGGENEKLFF. Written as DNA, the CDR3 is TGTGCCACCGCCGGGGGAGAAAATGAAAAACTGTTTTTT. Based on the CDR3 plus reference TRBV18 and TRBJ1-4, the full variable domain is NAGVMQNPRHLVRRRGQEARLRCSPMKGHSHVYWYRQLPEEGLKFMVYLQKENIIDESGMPKERFSAEFPKEGPSILRIQQVVRGDSAAYFCATAGGENEKLFFGSGTQLSVL.

The chain carries TRBV4-3 and TRBJ2-7; D is uncertain. CDR1 and CDR2 (germline): LGHNA, YSLEER. The CDR3 sequence is 14 residues long. The germline V and J ends were trimmed by 0 bases and 1 base, with 7 bases remaining between them. The chain's CDR3 is CASSQDGSSYEQYF. The CDR3 coding sequence is TGCGCCAGCAGCCAAGATGGTAGTTCCTACGAGCAGTACTTC.

The rearrangement joins TRBV18 to TRBJ2-7; 12 bases map to TRBD2. V was clipped by 4 bases and J by 4 bases; unmatched bases: 5. From germline, CDR1 is KGHSH and CDR2 LQKENI. This CDR3 is 15 amino acids long. This CDR3 reads CASSLGLAGSYEQYF. The CDR3 DNA sequence: TGTGCCAGCTCACTCGGACTAGCGGGATCGTACGAGCAGTACTTC.

In this sample, this clone turned up once. The chain recombines TRBV7-2 with TRBJ2-3; 8 bases map to TRBD2. CDR3 length: 17 residues. Losses at the gene ends were 2 bases for V and 3 bases for J; bases not matched to a gene: 10. The germline V gene has CDR1 SGHTA and CDR2 FQGNSA. As DNA, the CDR3 is TGTGCCAGCAGCTTACCACTTCGTCAGCGGGAGACAGATACGCAGTATTTT. Translated, it gives CASSLPLRQRETDTQYF.

V is TRBV10-2 and J is TRBJ2-1; D possibly corresponds to TRBD1 (5 bases). The germline V and J ends were trimmed by 2 bases and 14 bases, with 22 bases remaining between them. This CDR3 contains 15 residues. From germline, CDR1 is WSHSY and CDR2 SAAADI. CDR3: CASSEATHKLPGKFF. Written as DNA, the CDR3 is TGCGCCAGCAGTGAGGCGACCCACAAGTTGCCAGGGAAGTTCTTC.

The chain is built from TRBV6-5 and TRBJ2-3, with no clear D. CDR3 size: 15 residues. Trimming removed 0 bases at V and 2 bases at J, with 9 bases between. Germline V CDR1 and CDR2: MNHEY, SVGAGI. The CDR3 spells CASSYSQASTDTQYF. In nucleotides, the CDR3 is TGTGCCAGCAGTTACTCACAAGCATCCACAGATACGCAGTATTTT.

The J gene is TRBJ2-7, the V gene TRBV11-1; D is possibly TRBD2 (5 bases). Germline CDR1 SGHAT, CDR2 FQDESV (reference sequence). With 3 bases removed from V and 2 bases from J, the gap between germline ends came to 8 bases. This CDR3 comprises 13 residues. For the CDR3, the DNA is TGTGCCAGCAGCTTCGACTACACCTACGAGCAGTACTTC. Translated, it gives CASSFDYTYEQYF.

V is TRBV6-1 and J is TRBJ2-7; the match to TRBD2 covers 9 bases. This CDR3 has 13 residues. Germline V CDR1 and CDR2: MNHNS, SASEGT. J was trimmed by 5 bases and V by 5 bases; bases with no gene match: 4. The CDR3, as DNA: TGTGCCAGCAGTCTAGCGGGAAGGGACGAGCAGTACTTC. It yields the protein CASSLAGRDEQYF.

The chain uses TRBV5-1 and TRBJ1-3; D is uncertain. Germline CDR1 is SGHRS and CDR2 is YFSETQ. V was shortened by 4 bases and J by 1 base, with 9 bases between the two germline ends. The CDR3 contains 14 residues. The CDR3 sequence: CASSVSGSGNTIYF. The CDR3 DNA reads TGCGCCAGCAGCGTCTCAGGTTCTGGAAACACCATATATTTT.

The CDR3 DNA sequence: TGTGCCAGCAGCTCCCCAGGGTCCGCGAACACCGGGGAGCTGTTTTTT. This translates into CASSSPGSANTGELFF. The chain employs TRBV11-2 and TRBJ2-2; D may be TRBD1 (5 bases). V was cut by 4 bases and J by 0 bases, with 12 bases left in between. Germline V gene sequence: CDR1 SGHAT, CDR2 FQNNGV. This CDR3 region has 16 residues.

The chain recombines TRBV7-2 with TRBJ2-3; D uncertain. Germline CDR1 is SGHTA and CDR2 is FQGNSA. This CDR3 contains 14 residues. V was shortened by 4 bases and J by 4 bases, with 12 bases between the two germline ends. This chain's CDR3 is CASSSLGLPDTQYF. CDR3 bases: TGTGCCAGCAGCTCCCTAGGGTTGCCAGATACGCAGTATTTT.

The rearrangement joins TRBV6-6 to TRBJ1-2; tentative D call: TRBD1 (6 bases). Germline V CDR1 and CDR2: MNHNY, SVGAGI (reference sequence). This CDR3 is 13 amino acids long. Trimming removed 6 bases from V and 5 bases from J, with 13 bases in between. The CDR3 loop is CASSTDRLYGYTF. The CDR3 nucleotides are TGTGCCAGCAGCACAGACAGGCTTTATGGCTACACCTTC.

The genes are TRBV5-6 and TRBJ1-5; D is unclear. The CDR3 runs 14 residues. Germline CDR1 reads SGHDT; CDR2 reads YYEEEE. Trimming left V 3 bases short and J 2 bases short, with 9 bases between. CDR3 region: CASSSGRGNQPQHF. CDR3 nucleotides: TGTGCCAGCAGCTCCGGGCGTGGCAATCAGCCCCAGCATTTT.

The chain links TRBV14 to TRBJ2-3; 14 bases map to TRBD2. With V trimmed by 7 bases and J by 0 bases, 9 bases remained unmatched. Germline CDR1 reads SGHDN; CDR2 reads FVKESK. The CDR3 sequence is 18 residues long. CDR3 residues: CASNPGLAGETSTDTQYF. The CDR3, as DNA: TGTGCCAGCAACCCGGGACTAGCGGGAGAGACTAGCACAGATACGCAGTATTTT.

The V call is TRBV5-6, the J call TRBJ2-5; D is perhaps TRBD2 (6 bases). This CDR3 spans 15 amino acids. V was pared by 0 bases and J by 6 bases, with 15 bases between. Per germline, CDR1 SGHDT and CDR2 YYEEEE. CDR3 sequence (DNA): TGTGCCAGCAGCTTGGGGGCGGGAATGGGAAAGACCCAGTACTTC. It codes for CASSLGAGMGKTQYF.

The CDR3 sequence: CASSVDRDLYSNQPQHF. In DNA form, the CDR3 reads TGTGCCAGTAGTGTGGACAGGGACCTTTATAGCAATCAGCCCCAGCATTTT. The V call is TRBV19, the J call TRBJ1-5, with TRBD1 matching 8 bases. Looked up from germline, CDR1 is LNHDA and CDR2 is SQIVND (reference sequence). The CDR3 length is 17 residues. V trimming: 5 bases; J trimming: 0 bases; junction bases outside the gene matches: 9. Drawing the rest from reference TRBV19 and TRBJ1-5, the complete variable domain is DGGITQSPKYLFRKEGQNVTLSCEQNLNHDAMYWYRQDPGQGLRLIYYSQIVNDFQKGDIAEGYSVSREKKESFPLTVTSAQKNPTAFYLCASSVDRDLYSNQPQHFGDGTRLSIL.